This passage covers 21 T cell receptor beta chains from one sample sequenced in a study of shared clonotypes between healthy human individuals. Some clones are missing from TCRdb's copy, which holds only in-frame ones; the method was immunoSEQ multiplex PCR. The sample shows a few million clones, over 85% of them seen only once. The sample comprised naive CD4+ T cells sorted from blood. This sample's subset: CD45RA+ positively selected. The receptor source for this set is a man younger than 35 in good health.

On this clone itself: Other nucleotide sequences from this sample produce the same CDR3. The chain recombines TRBV30 with TRBJ2-5, with a weak D call TRBD2 (7 bases). CDR3 size: 14 residues. V shed 0 bases and J shed 5 bases, with 13 bases lying between them. Germline assignment: CDR1 GTSNPN and CDR2 SVGIG (reference sequence). The CDR3: CAWSVGGAGETQYF. The DNA of the CDR3 is TGTGCCTGGAGTGTAGGGGGGGCAGGGGAGACCCAGTACTTC.

As concerns this clone: Other DNA sequences in this sample translate to the same CDR3. V gene TRBV5-1 combines with J gene TRBJ1-1, with D possibly being TRBD1 (6 bases). Trimming stripped 0 bases from V and 4 bases from J, with 10 bases between. The length of the CDR3 is 14 residues. Germline CDR1 reads SGHRS; CDR2 reads YFSETQ. Written as DNA, the CDR3 is TGCGCCAGCAGCTTGGTCGCAGGGGCCACTGAAGCTTTCTTT. Encoded protein: CASSLVAGATEAFF.

This chain links TRBV4-3 with TRBJ2-7, with a possible D match to TRBD2 (6 bases). The CDR3 consists of 14 residues. Trimming pared 4 bases from V and 3 bases from J, leaving 13 bases between. The germline V gene encodes CDR1 LGHNA and CDR2 YSLEER. For the CDR3, the DNA is TGCGCCAGCAGCCCGTTTCCCGGGGGCTACGAGCAGTACTTC. Translating it yields CASSPFPGGYEQYF.

V and J are TRBV5-1 and TRBJ2-7; D may correspond to TRBD1 or TRBD2 (5 bases each). The V gene's germline CDR1 is SGHRS and CDR2 YFSETQ. The V gene lost 4 bases and the J gene lost 3 bases, with 17 bases spanning the gap. This CDR3 contains 15 residues. CDR3 in DNA: TGCGCCAGCAGCAGCCCCGGGACGGGTGACTACGAGCAGTACTTC. Protein product: CASSSPGTGDYEQYF.

V and J are TRBV7-2 and TRBJ1-5; the match to TRBD1 covers 10 bases. This CDR3 region has 14 residues. V trimming: 6 bases; J trimming: 6 bases; junction bases outside the gene matches: 5. The germline V gene encodes CDR1 SGHTA and CDR2 FQGNSA. This CDR3 reads CASSSGQGSQPQHF. The CDR3 coding sequence is TGTGCCAGCAGTTCGGGACAGGGGAGTCAGCCCCAGCATTTT.

With regard to this clone: In the same sample, other DNA sequences code for this CDR3. The chain is built from TRBV28 and TRBJ1-5; D gene ambiguous. The CDR3 has 11 amino acids. Germline V gives CDR1 MDHEN, CDR2 SYDVKM. With 6 bases removed from V and 6 bases from J, the gap between germline ends came to 6 bases. This chain's CDR3 is CASRGGQPQHF. The DNA of the CDR3 is TGTGCCAGCAGAGGTGGTCAGCCCCAGCATTTT.

This clone appeared a few times. The chain recombines TRBV5-1 with TRBJ1-2, with 8 bases that match TRBD1. CDR1 SGHRS and CDR2 YFSETQ come from the germline V gene. V dropped 4 bases and J dropped 3; count of bases not matched to a gene: 2. The CDR3 has 13 amino acids. CDR3 nucleotides: TGCGCCAGCAGCGAGACAGGGGACTATGGCTACACCTTC. It codes for CASSETGDYGYTF.

Remarks on this clone: The same CDR3 is also encoded by other DNA sequences in this sample. The V call is TRBV10-3, the J call TRBJ2-5; D perhaps matches TRBD1 (6 bases). V lost 0 bases and J lost 4, with 6 bases in between. The CDR3 covers 13 residues. CDR1 and CDR2 (germline): ENHRY, SYGVKD. The CDR3 sequence: CAISESGGETQYF. The CDR3 DNA is TGTGCCATCAGTGAGTCAGGGGGAGAGACCCAGTACTTC.

This chain uses TRBV6-1 with TRBJ2-2; tentatively, D is TRBD1 (6 bases). The CDR3 is 16 amino acids. Germline CDR1 reads MNHNS; CDR2 reads SASEGT. Trimming shortened V by 4 bases and J by 4 bases, and 16 bases separated the two germline ends. Here the CDR3 DNA reads TGTGCCAGCAGTGTTGGCAGGGGAAGGGGCACCGGGGAGCTGTTTTTT. It yields the protein CASSVGRGRGTGELFF.

This chain links TRBV5-1 with TRBJ1-4; TRBD1 matches at 11 bases. The CDR3 is made up of 17 amino acids. The germline V gene encodes CDR1 SGHRS and CDR2 YFSETQ. V shed 1 base and J 3 bases; nucleotides not matched to a gene: 5. In nucleotides, the CDR3 is TGCGCCAGCAGCTTGTTACCGGGACAGGGGGCTAATGAAAAACTGTTTTTT. It translates to CASSLLPGQGANEKLFF.

J is TRBJ1-2 and V is TRBV5-4; D not certain. CDR3 length equals 13 residues. CDR1 is SGHNT and CDR2 is YYREEE in the germline V gene (reference sequence). Trimming shortened V by 0 bases and J by 10 bases, and 13 bases separated the two germline ends. The CDR3 region is CASSLAGGPAYTF. The CDR3 region has the DNA TGTGCCAGCAGCTTGGCCGGCGGGCCGGCCTACACCTTC.

In regard to this clone: Different DNA sequences within this sample yield the same CDR3. The chain couples TRBV28 to TRBJ1-6, with 10 bases that match TRBD1. Germline assignment: CDR1 MDHEN and CDR2 SYDVKM. The CDR3 sequence is 16 residues long. J was trimmed by 8 bases and V by 3 bases; bases with no gene match: 7. This chain's CDR3 is CASSLPPGQGDSPLHF. The DNA of the CDR3 is TGTGCCAGCAGTTTGCCCCCTGGACAGGGGGATTCACCCCTCCACTTT.

This clone was recorded only once. The chain employs TRBV4-1 and TRBJ1-4; 7 positions agree with TRBD1. Per the germline V gene, CDR1 is MGHRA and CDR2 is YSYEKL. This CDR3 is built from 14 residues. V was pared by 6 bases and J by 8 bases, with 9 bases of the junction left unmatched. In DNA, the CDR3 is TGCGCCAGCAGTCAAAGACAGGGTTGGGAAAAACTGTTTTTT. The encoded protein is CASSQRQGWEKLFF.

This clone appeared a single time. In DNA form, the CDR3 reads TGCGCCAGCAGTCAATCAGGGGGGTGCAATCAGCCCCAGCATTTT. Protein sequence: CASSQSGGCNQPQHF. V usage is TRBV23-1 and J usage is TRBJ1-5, with D perhaps TRBD1 (6 bases). TRBV23-1 qualifies as an ORF whose function is uncertain. Trimming cost V 0 bases and J 2 bases, with 8 bases left between them. This CDR3 region has 15 residues.

This clone was recorded once. This chain joins TRBV5-5 and TRBJ1-2; 12 positions match TRBD1. From germline, CDR1 is SGHKS and CDR2 YYEKEE (reference sequence). The CDR3 sequence is 14 residues long. Trimming cost V 4 bases and J 7 bases; bases outside gene matches: 5. The CDR3 nucleotides read TGTGCCAGCAGCCAGGGACAGGGGGCTCGTGGCTACACCTTC. Translation gives CASSQGQGARGYTF.

The V and J genes are TRBV7-9 and TRBJ1-2; TRBD1 agrees at 7 bases. CDR3 length: 17 residues. Per germline, CDR1 SEHNR and CDR2 FQNEAQ (reference sequence). Trimming took 4 bases from V and 0 from J; bases not matched to a gene: 11. The CDR3 bases are TGTGCCAGCAGCTCCGACCCGGGGACAGACACTAACTATGGCTACACCTTC. This gives the protein CASSSDPGTDTNYGYTF.

The genes are TRBV4-1 and TRBJ1-5, with 7 bases aligning to TRBD1. The CDR3 loop spans 15 amino acids. The V gene end was trimmed by 3 bases and the J gene end by 6 bases; junction bases not matched to a gene: 8. Germline CDR1 reads MGHRA; CDR2 reads YSYEKL. The CDR3 protein is CASSQLQGIGQPQHF. In nucleotides, the CDR3 is TGCGCCAGCAGCCAGTTACAGGGGATAGGTCAGCCCCAGCATTTT.

This chain links TRBV10-3 with TRBJ2-7; the match to TRBD2 covers 8 bases. There are 13 residues in the CDR3. The germline V gene encodes CDR1 ENHRY and CDR2 SYGVKD. Germline trimming cut 10 bases from V and 7 bases from J; bases unmatched to any gene: 12. The DNA for the CDR3 is TGTGCCACGACTTCTGGACTAGCTACAGAGCAGTACTTC. Translation gives CATTSGLATEQYF.

This chain uses TRBV5-4 with TRBJ2-7, with D perhaps TRBD1 (6 bases). Germline lookup yields CDR1 SGHNT and CDR2 YYREEE (reference sequence). Trimming removed 4 bases at V and 3 bases at J, with 11 bases between. The CDR3 contains 13 residues. CDR3 sequence: CASSPQGVYEQYF. CDR3 in DNA: TGTGCCAGCAGCCCACAGGGAGTCTACGAGCAGTACTTC.

The rearrangement links TRBV7-9 to TRBJ1-2; the D gene is possibly TRBD1 (5 bases). V shed 1 base and J shed 2 bases, with 11 bases lying between them. Per germline, CDR1 SEHNR and CDR2 FQNEAQ (reference sequence). The CDR3 runs 15 residues. The DNA of the CDR3 is TGTGCCAGCAGCTTAGTCCAGGGTAACAACTATGGCTACACCTTC. Translating it yields CASSLVQGNNYGYTF.

CDR3 loop: CASSLTELANYGYTF. CDR3 sequence (DNA): TGCGCCAGCAGCTTGACGGAGTTAGCTAACTATGGCTACACCTTC. This chain links TRBV5-1 with TRBJ1-2; D not certain. Trimming removed 1 base from V and 0 bases from J, with 10 bases in between. Germline V CDR1 and CDR2: SGHRS, YFSETQ. The CDR3 contains 15 residues.